This T cell receptor (beta chain) was identified during a study of cytomegalovirus exposure and HLA in healthy donors. The study, taken as a whole, reports: In vitro data verified a few CMV-associated chains as specific for CMV antigens. According to a subsequent analysis, TCR clusters identified in the first cohort showed a tendency to co-occur across the 100 to 150 validation repertoires.

TCRdb keeps only in-frame clones here, not all; method: immunoSEQ multiplex PCR. The sample has under 300,000 clones, around 90% seen once. As to this clone: Its antigen is as yet unknown.

Sequenced input: PBMCs. The receptor was isolated from a woman between 18 and 29 years old in good health and CMV-seronegative.

The CDR3: CASSQASGGYGYTF. CDR3 nucleotide sequence: TGCGCCAGCAGCCAAGCTTCGGGGGGCTATGGCTACACCTTC. The chain couples TRBV4-3 to TRBJ1-2, with D tentatively TRBD1 (5 bases). Trimming left V 1 base short and J 4 bases short, with 10 bases between. Germline V lookup: CDR1 LGHNA, CDR2 YSLEER. The CDR3 loop spans 14 amino acids.